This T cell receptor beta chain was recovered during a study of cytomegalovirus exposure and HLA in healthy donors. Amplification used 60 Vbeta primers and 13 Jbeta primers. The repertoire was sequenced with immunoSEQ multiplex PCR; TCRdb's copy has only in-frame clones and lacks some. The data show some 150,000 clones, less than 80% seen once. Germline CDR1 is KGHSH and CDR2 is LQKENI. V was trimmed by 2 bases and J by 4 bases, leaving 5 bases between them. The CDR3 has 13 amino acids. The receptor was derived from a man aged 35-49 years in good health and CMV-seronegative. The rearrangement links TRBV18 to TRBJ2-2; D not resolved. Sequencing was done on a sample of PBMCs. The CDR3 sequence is CASSPISTGELFF. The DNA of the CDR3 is TGTGCCAGCTCACCAATCAGCACCGGGGAGCTGTTTTTT.